One sample yielded the 2 T cell receptor beta chains listed below, sequenced in a study of OX40 agonist ivuxolimab in advanced cancers. Repertoires were generated with immunoSEQ multiplex PCR, while TCRdb's copy carries only in-frame clones and drops some. The sample consists of 26,000 or so clones, approximately 91% of them appearing once. The sample consisted of CD4+ or CD8+ T cells sorted from blood, taken in a trial of the OX40 agonist ivuxolimab. These receptors came from an adult with an advanced solid tumor such as melanoma, head and neck, liver or kidney cancer.

This clone was detected a few times. This same CDR3 is encoded by further DNA sequences in the sample. The rearrangement uses TRBV7-9 and TRBJ1-5; 8 bases match TRBD1. Per the germline V gene, CDR1 is SEHNR and CDR2 is FQNEAQ (reference sequence). Trimming cost V 2 bases and J 6 bases; bases outside gene matches: 3. This CDR3 region has 14 residues. CDR3 sequence (DNA): TGTGCCAGCAGCTTATCAGGGGGCGGTCAGCCCCAGCATTTT. Translated: CASSLSGGGQPQHF. Variable domain in full (rest from reference TRBV7-9 and TRBJ1-5): DTGVSQNPRHKITKRGQNVTFRCDPISEHNRLYWYRQTLGQGPEFLTYFQNEAQLEKSRLLSDRFSAERPKGSFSTLEIQRTEQGDSAMYLCASSLSGGGQPQHFGDGTRLSIL.

Only a few counts were recorded for this clone. The V gene is TRBV29-1, the J gene TRBJ1-1; the D gene is possibly TRBD1 (5 bases). The CDR3 has 12 amino acids. Germline lookup yields CDR1 SQVTM and CDR2 ANQGSEA. The ends were cut back, 5 bases at V and 1 base at J, with 8 bases in the middle. For the CDR3, the DNA is TGCAGCGTTTGGGGGGGGAACACTGAAGCTTTCTTT. Its translation is CSVWGGNTEAFF.